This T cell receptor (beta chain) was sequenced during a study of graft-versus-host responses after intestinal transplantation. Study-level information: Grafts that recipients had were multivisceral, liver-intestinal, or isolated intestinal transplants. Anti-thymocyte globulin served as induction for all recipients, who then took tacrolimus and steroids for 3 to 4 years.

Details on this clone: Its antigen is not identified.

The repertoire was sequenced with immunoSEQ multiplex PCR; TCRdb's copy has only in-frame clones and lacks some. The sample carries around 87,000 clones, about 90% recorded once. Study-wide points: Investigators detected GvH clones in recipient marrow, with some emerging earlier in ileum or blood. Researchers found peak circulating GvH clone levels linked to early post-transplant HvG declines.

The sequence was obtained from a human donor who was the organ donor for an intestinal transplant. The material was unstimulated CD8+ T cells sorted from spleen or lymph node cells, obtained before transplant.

This CDR3 is CASSSDRVKGYTF. The CDR3 DNA follows: TGTGCCAGCAGCTCAGACAGGGTCAAAGGCTACACCTTC. This chain connects TRBV5-8 to TRBJ1-2, with 7 nucleotides matching TRBD1. With V trimmed by 3 bases and J by 8 bases, 7 bases remained unmatched. Germline CDR1 reads SGHTS; CDR2 reads YDEGEE. There are 13 residues in the CDR3.